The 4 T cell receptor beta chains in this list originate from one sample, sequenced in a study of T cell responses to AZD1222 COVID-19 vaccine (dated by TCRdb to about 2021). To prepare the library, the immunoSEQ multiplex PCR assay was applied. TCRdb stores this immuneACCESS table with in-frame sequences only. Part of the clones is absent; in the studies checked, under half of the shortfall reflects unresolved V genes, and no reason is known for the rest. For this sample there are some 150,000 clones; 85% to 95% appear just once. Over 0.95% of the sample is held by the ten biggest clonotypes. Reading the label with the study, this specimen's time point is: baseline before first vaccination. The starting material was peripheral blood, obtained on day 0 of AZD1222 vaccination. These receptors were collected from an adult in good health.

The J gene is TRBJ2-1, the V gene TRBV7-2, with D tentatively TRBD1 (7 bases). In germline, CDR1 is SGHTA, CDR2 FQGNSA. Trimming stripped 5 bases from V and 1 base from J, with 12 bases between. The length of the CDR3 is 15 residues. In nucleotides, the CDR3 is TGTGCCAGCAGCCCGGGGGACAGTTCCTACAATGAGCAGTTCTTC. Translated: CASSPGDSSYNEQFF. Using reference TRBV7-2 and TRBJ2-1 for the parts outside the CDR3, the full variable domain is GAGVSQSPSNKVTEKGKDVELRCDPISGHTALYWYRQSLGQGLEFLIYFQGNSAPDKSGLPSDRFSAERTGGSVSTLTIQRTQQEDSAVYLCASSPGDSSYNEQFFGPGTRLTVL.

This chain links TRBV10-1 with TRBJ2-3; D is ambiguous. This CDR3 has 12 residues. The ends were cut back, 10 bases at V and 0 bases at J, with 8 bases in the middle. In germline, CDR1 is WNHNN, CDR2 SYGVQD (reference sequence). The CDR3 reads CATRGSTDTQYF. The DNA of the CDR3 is TGCGCCACCAGAGGAAGCACAGATACGCAGTATTTT.

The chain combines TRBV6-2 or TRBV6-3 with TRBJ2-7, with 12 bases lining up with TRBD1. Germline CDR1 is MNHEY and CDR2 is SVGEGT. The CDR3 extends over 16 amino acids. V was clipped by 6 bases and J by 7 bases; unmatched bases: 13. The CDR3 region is CASSPPGTGGSREQYV. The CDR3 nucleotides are TGTGCCAGCAGCCCCCCCGGGACAGGGGGCTCTAGGGAGCAGTACGTC.

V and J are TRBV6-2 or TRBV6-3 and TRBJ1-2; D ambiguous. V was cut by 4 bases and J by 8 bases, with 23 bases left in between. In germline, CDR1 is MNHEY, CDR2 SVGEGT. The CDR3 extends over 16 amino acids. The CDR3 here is CASSSVRGRGIVGYTF. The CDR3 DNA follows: TGTGCCAGCAGTTCCGTGCGAGGTCGTGGGATCGTAGGCTACACCTTC.